These T cell receptor beta chains were read from a single sample in a study of cytomegalovirus exposure and HLA in healthy donors. Generated by immunoSEQ multiplex PCR, the TCRdb table keeps only in-frame clones and is missing some. The sample carries approximately 170,000 clones, 81% recorded once. The material sequenced was PBMCs. The receptors come from a man aged 50 or older in good health and CMV-seropositive. CDR3s include the opening cysteine and the closing phenylalanine or tryptophan. The D gene is left open where the match is weak.

D,V,CDR3
NA,TRBV7-2,CASSPRGGVDEQYF
NA,TRBV18,CASSPNSLTVTEAFF
TRBD2,TRBV15,CATSRDPGGRTDTQYF
TRBD1,TRBV28,CASSLLWQGGNTEAFF
TRBD2,TRBV7-2,CASSLVGLAGGRKTQYF
TRBD1,TRBV6-6,CASSPTGGGGEKLFF
NA,TRBV11-2,CASSFYQGNTEAFF
NA,TRBV7-3,CASSLGAPAENTEAFF
NA,TRBV6-5,CASSGVYGYTF
NA,TRBV2,CASSERLAADTQYF
TRBD2,TRBV7-2,CASNKAGYTGELFF
NA,TRBV5-4,CASRQGTNTGELFF
NA,TRBV6-6,CASSYVGGAQPQHF
NA,TRBV30,CAWNPLGGVSAFF
NA,TRBV5-1,CASSLGKTGLGETQYF
NA,TRBV5-1,CASSLVGGSGNTIYF
NA,TRBV11-3,CASSLEGGYEQYF
TRBD1,TRBV28,CASSWTGRTGELFF
NA,TRBV5-4,CASSFEEKLFF
NA,TRBV2,CASSEGGYEQYF
NA,TRBV5-1,CASSPRGLDEQFF
TRBD2,TRBV2,CAKGLAGAGGNEQFF
NA,TRBV20-1,CSARTGYEQYF
NA,TRBV5-1,CASSRSGGNTEAFF
NA,TRBV9,CASSERVSTYNEQFF
NA,TRBV5-1,CASSLRGTEAFF